Below, 24 T cell receptor beta chains from the same sample are listed, as sequenced in a study of identical twins. TCRdb itself ran the 5' RACE reads through MiXCR, one entry per CDR3 protein. The table has some 97,000 distinct CDR3 sequences, 5.9% seen once. The sample was memory T cells sorted from blood. The receptor set was obtained from a woman in her forties or fifties in good health.

This clonotype has at least ten counts. The rearrangement joins TRBV6-1 to TRBJ2-7; 9 bases agree with TRBD2. CDR1 is MNHNS, CDR2 SASEGT, per germline. The trim removed 9 bases at V and 0 bases at J, leaving 0 bases unmatched. This CDR3 comprises 12 residues. As DNA, the CDR3 is TGTGCCAGTAGCGGGAGCTCCTACGAGCAGTACGTC. This gives the protein CASSGSSYEQYV.

The CDR3 DNA sequence: TGTGCCAGCAGCCCCGCAGGGGGGGGCTATGGCTACACCTTC. It encodes CASSPAGGGYGYTF. V gene TRBV7-3 combines with J gene TRBJ1-2; 7 bases are a match to TRBD1. The J segment lost 4 bases and the V segment lost 5 bases, leaving 7 bases of the junction unmatched. The CDR3 has 14 residues. The germline V gene encodes CDR1 SGHTA and CDR2 FQGTGA. Together with reference TRBV7-3 and TRBJ1-2, the CDR3 gives the full variable domain: GAGVSQTPSNKVTEKGKYVELRCDPISGHTALYWYRQSLGQGPEFLIYFQGTGAADDSGLPNDRFFAVRPEGSVSTLKIQRTERGDSAVYLCASSPAGGGYGYTFGSGTRLTVV.

The J gene is TRBJ1-6, the V gene TRBV6-1; unclear D gene. The V end lost 8 bases, the J end lost 0 bases, and 8 bases lay between the germline ends. Germline CDR1 and CDR2: MNHNS and SASEGT. This CDR3 spans 14 amino acids. The CDR3 spells CASLQISYNSPLHF. As DNA, the CDR3 is TGTGCCAGCCTCCAGATCTCCTATAATTCACCCCTCCACTTT.

This clonotype was counted many times. The rearrangement links TRBV29-1 to TRBJ2-6; perhaps TRBD2 as D (7 bases). CDR3 length equals 20 residues. Trimming left V 6 bases short and J 4 bases short, with 31 bases between. Germline CDR1 SQVTM, CDR2 ANQGSEA. CDR3 region: CSVESPGHNKGGSGANVLTF. The CDR3 DNA sequence: TGCAGCGTAGAGTCCCCGGGACACAATAAGGGGGGGTCAGGGGCCAACGTCCTGACTTTC.

This clonotype was observed at least ten times. One end of the junction varies from germline; a read error may be responsible. The chain employs TRBV12-3 or TRBV12-4 and TRBJ2-5; perhaps TRBD2 as D (6 bases). The CDR3 sequence is 11 residues long. This CDR3 reads CASSLLGRTNF. CDR3 sequence (DNA): TGTGCCAGCAGTTTACTCGGGAGAACCAACTTC.

V gene TRBV4-1 combines with J gene TRBJ2-1; D might be TRBD1 or TRBD2, each matching 6 bases. CDR3 size: 14 residues. The germline gives CDR1 MGHRA, CDR2 YSYEKL. The ends were cut back, 1 base at V and 4 bases at J, with 8 bases in the middle. The CDR3 region has the DNA TGCGCCAGCAGCCAAGGCGGGACATACAATGAGCAGTTCTTC. Its protein product is CASSQGGTYNEQFF.

This clonotype was detected ten times or more. CDR3 bases: TGTGCCAGCACCCAGGCAGGTCCAAACATTCAGTACTTC. Amino acid sequence: CASTQAGPNIQYF. V is TRBV7-9 and J is TRBJ2-4; no firm D call. The V and J ends lost 7 bases and 6 bases respectively, with 13 bases between them. Looked up from germline, CDR1 is SEHNR and CDR2 is FQNEAQ (reference sequence). The CDR3 length is 13 residues.

This clonotype was counted between two and nine times. The chain joins TRBV7-9 to TRBJ1-2; D is unresolved. Per the germline V gene, CDR1 is SEHNR and CDR2 is FQNEAQ (reference sequence). V shed 2 bases and J shed 3 bases, with 13 bases lying between them. The CDR3 runs 15 residues. The CDR3 region has the DNA TGTGCCAGCAGCTTAAGAGGGTCCCGGGACTATGGCTACACCTTC. It is translated as CASSLRGSRDYGYTF.

The table lists this clonotype with many counts. The chain couples TRBV20-1 to TRBJ2-3; D is unclear. Germline CDR1 is DFQATT and CDR2 is SNEGSKA (reference sequence). The CDR3 sequence is 14 residues long. Between the trimmed V and J ends, which lost 3 bases and 4 bases, there was a span of 14 bases. CDR3 residues: CSARRDRVADTQYF. For the CDR3, the DNA is TGCAGTGCTAGGAGAGATAGGGTCGCAGATACGCAGTATTTT.

This clonotype was seen repeatedly, ten times or more. This chain joins TRBV9 and TRBJ2-3; no reliable D call. CDR1 and CDR2 (germline): SGDLS, YYNGEE. V lost 1 base to trimming and J lost 5 bases, with 11 bases between them. The CDR3 contains 14 residues. The CDR3 here is CASSVSWSQDTQYF. The DNA for the CDR3 is TGTGCCAGCAGCGTATCATGGAGCCAAGATACGCAGTATTTT. The whole variable domain, remainder taken from reference TRBV9 and TRBJ2-3, is DSGVTQTPKHLITATGQRVTLRCSPRSGDLSVYWYQQSLDQGLQFLIQYYNGEERAKGNILERFSAQQFPDLHSELNLSSLELGDSALYFCASSVSWSQDTQYFGPGTRLTVL.

This clonotype came up many times. The chain uses TRBV11-3 and TRBJ2-2; D perhaps matches TRBD2 (5 bases). Germline loops: CDR1 SGHNT, CDR2 YENEEA. This CDR3 contains 14 residues. With 5 bases removed from V and 7 bases from J, the gap between germline ends came to 14 bases. The CDR3 nucleotides are TGTGCCAGCAGCCTCTACGGGGATGGCGGGGAGCTGTTTTTT. Translated: CASSLYGDGGELFF.

At least ten counts were recorded for this clonotype. The CDR3 is CASMVLASGANVLTF. For the CDR3, the DNA is TGTGCCAGCATGGTCCTAGCGTCTGGGGCCAACGTCCTGACTTTC. This rearrangement joins TRBV2 to TRBJ2-6; tentative D call: TRBD2 (6 bases). The germline V gene has CDR1 SNHLY and CDR2 FYNNEI. The CDR3 loop spans 15 amino acids. Between the trimmed V and J ends, which lost 7 bases and 1 base, there was a span of 11 bases.

The V and J genes are TRBV7-3 and TRBJ2-3; the D is unclear. The V and J ends lost 10 bases and 3 bases respectively, with 17 bases between them. The CDR3 loop spans 14 amino acids. Germline CDR1 SGHTA, CDR2 FQGTGA. The CDR3 DNA sequence: TGTGCCACCAGATCCGGACCAGGAACAGATACGCAGTATTTT. It codes for CATRSGPGTDTQYF. The complete variable domain, with remaining parts taken from reference TRBV7-3 and TRBJ2-3, reads GAGVSQTPSNKVTEKGKYVELRCDPISGHTALYWYRQSLGQGPEFLIYFQGTGAADDSGLPNDRFFAVRPEGSVSTLKIQRTERGDSAVYLCATRSGPGTDTQYFGPGTRLTVL.

Notes on this clonotype: This could be a read error, since a much larger clone is one nucleotide away. The chain carries TRBV24-1 and TRBJ2-3, with 8 positions matching TRBD2. This CDR3 has 14 residues. Germline V gene lookup returns CDR1 KGHDR and CDR2 SFDVKD. The CDR3 region is CAPSERTSRDTQYF. The CDR3 DNA reads as TGTGCCCCCAGTGAACGGACTAGCCGAGATACGCAGTATTTT.

Regarding this clonotype: This sequence may be a read error, since a much larger clone differs from it by one base. The chain joins TRBV12-3 or TRBV12-4 to TRBJ2-1; no definite D call. CDR3 size: 17 residues. This CDR3 reads CANSYFRIASSYNEQFF. CDR3 nucleotides: TGTGCCAACAGTTACTTCAGGATCGCCAGCTCCTACAATGAGCAGTTCTTC.

This clonotype was detected a few times. V usage is TRBV20-1 and J usage is TRBJ1-1, with D possibly matching TRBD1 (5 bases). CDR3 length: 15 residues. V lost 6 bases and J lost 0, with 17 bases in between. CDR1 is DFQATT and CDR2 is SNEGSKA in the germline V gene (reference sequence). The CDR3 reads CSAPVPLTVNTEAFF. CDR3 DNA sequence: TGCAGTGCGCCAGTCCCCCTGACAGTGAACACTGAAGCTTTCTTT.

This clonotype was seen many times. The chain links TRBV10-3 to TRBJ2-3, with TRBD2 matching 15 bases. Germline CDR1 ENHRY, CDR2 SYGVKD. This CDR3 is 16 amino acids long. After removal of 4 bases from V and 8 bases from J, the junction contained 7 bases not matched to a gene. In DNA form, the CDR3 reads TGTGCCATCAGTGGAGGACTAGCGGGAGGGAGTGGTACGCAGTATTTT. Residues: CAISGGLAGGSGTQYF.

This clonotype was seen ten or more times. The rearrangement links TRBV20-1 to TRBJ1-5; 10 bases are shared with TRBD1. The CDR3 has 14 amino acids. V shed 5 bases and J 3 bases; nucleotides not matched to a gene: 4. Germline lookup yields CDR1 DFQATT and CDR2 SNEGSKA (reference sequence). The DNA of the CDR3 is TGCAGTGCTGCGGGACAGGGGAACAATCAGCCCCAGCATTTT. It translates to CSAAGQGNNQPQHF.

There are many counts of this clonotype. V gene TRBV11-2 combines with J gene TRBJ2-1; perhaps TRBD1 as D (5 bases). The CDR3 consists of 13 residues. The germline V gene encodes CDR1 SGHAT and CDR2 FQNNGV. Trimming removed 4 bases at V and 7 bases at J, with 11 bases between. The CDR3 DNA sequence: TGTGCCAGCAGCTCCGATCCAGGGAATGAGCAGTTCTTC. It encodes CASSSDPGNEQFF.

The chain uses TRBV9 and TRBJ2-5; possibly TRBD1 for D (6 bases). V was clipped by 4 bases and J by 3 bases, with 19 bases between them. Germline V gives CDR1 SGDLS, CDR2 YYNGEE. The CDR3 is made up of 16 amino acids. The CDR3 protein is CASSKGRGVIEETQYF. The CDR3, as DNA: TGTGCCAGCAGCAAGGGCAGGGGCGTAATTGAAGAGACCCAGTACTTC.

The table lists this clonotype with many counts. This sequence joins TRBV5-1 and TRBJ2-4; TRBD2 is a possible D gene (6 bases). V was cut by 4 bases and J by 2 bases, with 10 bases left in between. Germline V CDR1 and CDR2: SGHRS, YFSETQ. The CDR3 has 14 amino acids. The CDR3 loop reads CASSQGGPKNIQYF. The CDR3 DNA follows: TGCGCCAGCAGCCAAGGAGGGCCCAAAAACATTCAGTACTTC.

In this sample, this clonotype turned up many times. CDR3 sequence (DNA): TGCAGTGCCTTGGCACTAGCGGGATCCTACGAGCAGTACGTC. Translating it yields CSALALAGSYEQYV. V is TRBV20-1 and J is TRBJ2-7; 10 nucleotides line up with TRBD2. Unmatched junction bases numbered 6, after V lost 6 bases and J lost 1 base. This CDR3 spans 14 amino acids. CDR1 is DFQATT, CDR2 SNEGSKA, per germline (reference sequence).

The chain joins TRBV19 to TRBJ1-2; D remains ambiguous. Germline loops: CDR1 LNHDA, CDR2 SQIVND (reference sequence). The CDR3 has 14 residues. V was trimmed by 1 base and J by 4 bases, leaving 10 bases between them. Written as DNA, the CDR3 is TGTGCCAGTAGTATAGTCCCGGTGATCTATGGCTACACCTTC. Its translation is CASSIVPVIYGYTF.

This clonotype was counted many times. The genes are TRBV5-4 and TRBJ2-7; the D is unclear. The CDR3 extends over 12 amino acids. Germline V gives CDR1 SGHNT, CDR2 YYREEE (reference sequence). V gave up 2 bases and J gave up 8 bases, with 11 bases separating them. CDR3: CASSFYSAQQYF. For the CDR3, the DNA is TGTGCCAGCAGCTTCTATTCTGCCCAGCAGTACTTC.